The rows below give T cell receptor beta chains drawn from one sample of a study of blood T cell repertoires in COVID-19. Sequencing was performed with immunoSEQ multiplex PCR; in TCRdb, only in-frame clones are kept and a portion is missing. The sample consists of about 98,000 clones, roughly 80% of them appearing once. The sample was peripheral blood. The source of these receptors is a woman aged 80 or older with acute or convalescent COVID-19. The CDR3 runs from the conserved cysteine through the conserved F or W. The D gene is left open where the match is weak. Clone size is not always given. Where it is, it says once, few, many or a class for expanded clones.

CDR3nt,CDR3aa,v_gene,d_gene,j_gene,abundance
TGCAGCGTTGACGGGGTGGTTGCCACTGAAGCTTTCTTT,CSVDGVVATEAFF,TRBV29-1,.,TRBJ1-1,.
TGTGCCAGCTCATCGACGCAGGGTAACACCGGGGAGCTGTTTTTT,CASSSTQGNTGELFF,TRBV18,.,TRBJ2-2,.
TGTGCCAGCAGCCAACGAACCAGTGAGACCCAGTACTTC,CASSQRTSETQYF,TRBV4-2,.,TRBJ2-5,.
TGTGCCAGTAGTTCCAGACAGGGTGGTCAGCCCCAGCATTTT,CASSSRQGGQPQHF,TRBV19,TRBD1,TRBJ1-5,.
TGTGCCAGCAGTTACTGGGGCAATGGGCCAGATACGCAGTATTTT,CASSYWGNGPDTQYF,TRBV6-5,.,TRBJ2-3,.
TGTGCCAGCTCACCGATGACACTGGCGCCCGAGACCCAGTACTTC,CASSPMTLAPETQYF,TRBV18,.,TRBJ2-5,few
TGTGCCAGCAGCGGAGACACCGGGACAGGGGGCTATGGCTACACCTTC,CASSGDTGTGGYGYTF,TRBV2,TRBD1,TRBJ1-2,.
TGTGCCAGCAGTTCCTGGGACAGGGCCCACGAGCAGTACTTC,CASSSWDRAHEQYF,TRBV6-5,TRBD1,TRBJ2-7,.
TGTGCCAGCGGGAGTCACCAGAACACTGAAGCTTTCTTT,CASGSHQNTEAFF,TRBV6-6,.,TRBJ1-1,.
TGTGCCAGCAGCTGGAGGACAGGGGGGGCCTATGGCTACACCTTC,CASSWRTGGAYGYTF,TRBV5-4,TRBD1,TRBJ1-2,.
TGTGCCAGCTCAGCCGGTTCCGATCAGCCCCAGCATTTT,CASSAGSDQPQHF,TRBV18,.,TRBJ1-5,few
TGTGCCAGCAGTTACGGCGGACTAGCGGGGGGGCGGGAGCAGTTCTTC,CASSYGGLAGGREQFF,TRBV6-5,TRBD2,TRBJ2-1,few